The 24 T cell receptor beta chains below all came from one sample that was sequenced in a study of shared clonotypes between healthy human individuals. The table came from immunoSEQ multiplex PCR; TCRdb's copy has only in-frame clones and leaves some out. The top ten hold 12% of the sample, which has 450,000 to 650,000 clones, around 77% seen once. Specimen: PBMCs. These receptors were collected from a woman aged 40 to 55 in good health. Some clones in this sample may be carry-over from other donors' samples.

V and J are TRBV28 and TRBJ2-5; 7 bases fit TRBD2. The junction had 7 bases not matched to a gene; V was cut back by 2 bases and J by 4 bases. Germline loops: CDR1 MDHEN, CDR2 SYDVKM. CDR3 length: 15 amino acids. CDR3: CASSLRSAGAETQYF. The CDR3 DNA sequence: TGTGCCAGCAGTTTACGGTCTGCGGGAGCAGAGACCCAGTACTTC.

The chain carries TRBV7-6 and TRBJ2-5; D is possibly TRBD2 (6 bases). Germline lookup yields CDR1 SGHVS and CDR2 FNYEAQ. Trimming took 3 bases from V and 4 from J, leaving 12 bases between them. The CDR3 covers 14 residues. The CDR3 loop is CASSFSGFGETQYF. The CDR3 nucleotides are TGTGCCAGCAGCTTTAGCGGATTTGGAGAGACCCAGTACTTC.

The chain employs TRBV7-9 and TRBJ1-1; weak D call: TRBD1 (6 bases). The V and J ends lost 3 bases and 1 base respectively, with 9 bases between them. This CDR3 has 14 residues. CDR1 and CDR2 (germline): SEHNR, FQNEAQ (reference sequence). The CDR3 region has the DNA TGTGCCAGCAGCTTGGACAGCTCGAACACTGAAGCTTTCTTT. Its protein is CASSLDSSNTEAFF.

V and J are TRBV7-2 and TRBJ2-2, with D possibly matching TRBD1 (6 bases). CDR1 SGHTA and CDR2 FQGNSA come from the germline V gene. There are 14 residues in the CDR3. Trimming pared 3 bases from V and 8 bases from J, leaving 13 bases between. As DNA, the CDR3 is TGTGCCAGCAGCTTCAGGGGCCTCGGAGGGGAGCTGTTTTTT. It encodes CASSFRGLGGELFF.

Only one count was recorded for this clone. The CDR3 DNA is TGTGCCAGCAGCTTTCACAGCCAGCTTGGCACAGATACGCAGTATTTT. It translates to CASSFHSQLGTDTQYF. The rearrangement joins TRBV7-2 to TRBJ2-3; D gene ambiguous. V was clipped by 3 bases and J by 1 base, with 14 bases between them. The CDR3 has 16 residues. Germline V CDR1 and CDR2: SGHTA, FQGNSA.

Only a few counts were recorded for this clone. V usage is TRBV6-5 and J usage is TRBJ2-5; TRBD2 aligns across 9 bases. This CDR3 has 14 amino acids. Germline values: CDR1 MNHEY, CDR2 SVGAGI. The J segment lost 11 bases and the V segment lost 5 bases, leaving 12 bases of the junction unmatched. The CDR3 reads CASSGISGGGEQYF. CDR3 bases: TGTGCCAGCAGTGGTATTAGCGGGGGCGGTGAGCAGTACTTC.

The chain carries TRBV5-4 and TRBJ2-1; no reliable D call. Per germline, CDR1 SGHNT and CDR2 YYREEE (reference sequence). This CDR3 comprises 15 residues. The V and J ends lost 1 base and 1 base respectively, with 9 bases between them. The DNA of the CDR3 is TGTGCCAGCAGCTTGAATGGAGTGTCCTACAATGAGCAGTTCTTC. This sequence encodes CASSLNGVSYNEQFF.

The chain is built from TRBV2 and TRBJ2-5; 7 bases agree with TRBD2. CDR1 and CDR2 from the germline V gene are SNHLY and FYNNEI. The CDR3 spans 15 residues. V lost 0 bases to trimming and J lost 5 bases; unmatched junction nucleotides: 6. CDR3 sequence (DNA): TGTGCCAGCAGTGAAGCGTTGGGAGGGGCTGAGACCCAGTACTTC. The encoded protein is CASSEALGGAETQYF. Variable domain in full (rest from reference TRBV2 and TRBJ2-5): EPEVTQTPSHQVTQMGQEVILRCVPISNHLYFYWYRQILGQKVEFLVSFYNNEISEKSEIFDDQFSVERPDGSNFTLKIRSTKLEDSAMYFCASSEALGGAETQYFGPGTRLLVL.

This clone appeared a few times. The chain joins TRBV19 to TRBJ2-5; 11 bases line up with TRBD2. Gene TRBJ2-7 matches the end of the DNA better, so the J call may be wrong. The germline V gene has CDR1 LNHDA and CDR2 SQIVND (reference sequence). CDR3 length: 15 residues. This chain's CDR3 is CASSKTSGAPYEQYF. In DNA, the CDR3 is TGTGCCAGTAGCAAGACTAGCGGGGCCCCCTACGAGCAGTACTTC.

The rearrangement joins TRBV7-9 to TRBJ2-7; 11 bases match TRBD1. The V segment lost 4 bases and the J segment 3 bases; nucleotides outside the gene matches: 8. The CDR3 loop spans 16 amino acids. From germline, CDR1 is SEHNR and CDR2 FQNEAQ (reference sequence). The CDR3, as DNA: TGTGCCAGCAGCTCCCACGACGGGACAGGGGGCTACGAGCAGTACTTC. This sequence encodes CASSSHDGTGGYEQYF. The whole variable domain, remainder taken from reference TRBV7-9 and TRBJ2-7, is DTGVSQNPRHKITKRGQNVTFRCDPISEHNRLYWYRQTLGQGPEFLTYFQNEAQLEKSRLLSDRFSAERPKGSFSTLEIQRTEQGDSAMYLCASSSHDGTGGYEQYFGPGTRLTVT.

This clone was counted ten times or more. Other DNA variants within this sample encode the same CDR3. The rearrangement joins TRBV5-4 to TRBJ1-1, with unresolved D. Germline V gene data show CDR1 as SGHNT and CDR2 as YYREEE (reference sequence). The CDR3 has 13 residues. Trimming left V 3 bases short and J 4 bases short, with 10 bases between. The CDR3 sequence is CASSSELGTEAFF. Here the CDR3 DNA reads TGTGCCAGCAGCTCGGAGTTAGGCACTGAAGCTTTCTTT. The whole variable domain, filled in from reference TRBV5-4 and TRBJ1-1, reads ETGVTQSPTHLIKTRGQQVTLRCSSQSGHNTVSWYQQALGQGPQFIFQYYREEENGRGNFPPRFSGLQFPNYSSELNVNALELDDSALYLCASSSELGTEAFFGQGTRLTVV.

This chain links TRBV29-1 with TRBJ2-1; 7 bases line up with TRBD2. The CDR3 has 13 amino acids. Germline CDR1 SQVTM, CDR2 ANQGSEA. J lost 6 bases, V lost 4 bases, and 6 bases had no gene match. The CDR3 region is CSVVGAGSNEQFF. In DNA, the CDR3 is TGCAGCGTTGTGGGAGCGGGAAGCAATGAGCAGTTCTTC.

The chain couples TRBV7-2 to TRBJ2-7; D is possibly TRBD2 (5 bases). This CDR3 has 14 amino acids. Deletions cut 6 bases from V and 0 bases from J, with 12 bases between. Germline V gene lookup returns CDR1 SGHTA and CDR2 FQGNSA. CDR3 sequence: CASSPSGSSYEQYF. CDR3 DNA sequence: TGTGCCAGCAGTCCAAGCGGTAGCTCCTACGAGCAGTACTTC. The full variable domain, rest sourced from reference TRBV7-2 and TRBJ2-7, is GAGVSQSPSNKVTEKGKDVELRCDPISGHTALYWYRQSLGQGLEFLIYFQGNSAPDKSGLPSDRFSAERTGGSVSTLTIQRTQQEDSAVYLCASSPSGSSYEQYFGPGTRLTVT.

In this sample, this clone turned up a few times. The chain combines TRBV27 with TRBJ1-3, with D perhaps matching TRBD1 (6 bases). V was clipped by 4 bases and J by 4 bases, with 8 bases between them. The CDR3 is 13 residues long. The germline V gene has CDR1 MNHEY and CDR2 SMNVEV (reference sequence). In DNA form, the CDR3 reads TGTGCCAGCAGTTCGGGGACAGGAAACACCATATATTTT. Protein product: CASSSGTGNTIYF.

This clone was detected only once. The rearrangement uses TRBV19 and TRBJ2-3; D might be TRBD1 (6 bases). This CDR3 is built from 15 residues. Trimming took off 9 bases at V and 0 bases at J, with 16 bases between the two ends. Germline CDR1 and CDR2: LNHDA and SQIVND (reference sequence). The CDR3 protein is CASSIGGVSTDTQYF. CDR3 nucleotides: TGTGCCAGCAGCATAGGGGGAGTAAGCACAGATACGCAGTATTTT.

This clone has only a few counts. This sequence joins TRBV11-3 and TRBJ2-1; 9 positions agree with TRBD2. Germline V lookup: CDR1 SGHNT, CDR2 YENEEA. This CDR3 has 15 amino acids. V lost 0 bases, J lost 7 bases, and 4 bases stayed unmatched. CDR3 nucleotide sequence: TGTGCCAGCAGCTTAGAGGGCCTAGCGGGAAATGAGCAGTTCTTC. Protein sequence: CASSLEGLAGNEQFF.

The chain couples TRBV27 to TRBJ2-1; 10 nucleotides align to TRBD2. Germline CDR1 and CDR2: MNHEY and SMNVEV (reference sequence). Trimming at V came to 1 base and at J to 6 bases, leaving 9 bases not matched to a gene. The CDR3 sequence is 17 residues long. CDR3 DNA: TGTGCCAGCAGTTTATTACGCGGACTAGCGGAACTCAATGAGCAGTTCTTC. It is translated as CASSLLRGLAELNEQFF.

V and J are TRBV6-1 and TRBJ2-1; D is perhaps TRBD2 (6 bases). CDR1 is MNHNS and CDR2 is SASEGT in the germline V gene. V was cut by 8 bases and J by 3 bases, with 14 bases left in between. The CDR3 sequence is 14 residues long. CDR3 amino acids: CASRNREFYNEQFF. Written as DNA, the CDR3 is TGTGCCAGCCGAAATCGGGAGTTCTACAATGAGCAGTTCTTC.

This clone turned up a few times. This sample includes further DNA sequences coding for the same CDR3. This rearrangement joins TRBV19 to TRBJ1-5, with no clear D. V lost 5 bases and J 0 bases, leaving 2 bases between the germline ends. The CDR3 loop spans 12 amino acids. Germline loops: CDR1 LNHDA, CDR2 SQIVND (reference sequence). CDR3 in amino acids: CASSYSNQPQHF. In DNA, the CDR3 is TGTGCCAGTAGTTATAGCAATCAGCCCCAGCATTTT.

This sequence joins TRBV21-1 and TRBJ2-3. TRBV21-1 is a pseudogene. The CDR3 is 16 amino acids. The DNA for the CDR3 is TGTGCCAGCAGCAAATGGGTCCCCCCCGATACAGATACGCAGTATTTT. As protein: CASSKWVPPDTDTQYF.

This rearrangement joins TRBV5-6 to TRBJ2-7; 8 nucleotides match TRBD2. CDR3 length: 13 residues. CDR1 and CDR2 from the germline V gene are SGHDT and YYEEEE. The junction had 5 bases not matched to a gene; V was cut back by 3 bases and J by 6 bases. The chain's CDR3 is CASSWGLGIEQYF. The CDR3 DNA sequence: TGTGCCAGCAGCTGGGGACTAGGGATCGAGCAGTACTTC.

Within the sample, this clone is medium-sized. The rearrangement uses TRBV19 and TRBJ2-6; D gene uncertain. The germline V gene has CDR1 LNHDA and CDR2 SQIVND (reference sequence). This CDR3 has 15 amino acids. Trimming removed 4 bases from V and 0 bases from J, with 7 bases in between. The CDR3 loop reads CASSTLISGANVLTF. DNA of the CDR3: TGTGCCAGTAGTACCTTAATCTCTGGGGCCAACGTCCTGACTTTC.

This sequence joins TRBV4-1 and TRBJ2-3; D gene unclear. Germline V gene sequence: CDR1 MGHRA, CDR2 YSYEKL. The germline V and J ends were trimmed by 0 bases and 0 bases, with 7 bases remaining between them. The CDR3 covers 15 residues. CDR3 residues: CASSQDRASTDTQYF. CDR3 nucleotides: TGCGCCAGCAGCCAAGATAGGGCTAGCACAGATACGCAGTATTTT.

The chain uses TRBV29-1 and TRBJ2-5; 10 bases align to TRBD1. Germline V gene sequence: CDR1 SQVTM, CDR2 ANQGSEA. The CDR3 sequence is 15 residues long. Trimming at V came to 4 bases and at J to 2 bases, leaving 7 bases not matched to a gene. The CDR3 bases are TGCAGCGTTGCAATCGGGACAGGGGTGCAAGAGACCCAGTACTTC. Amino acids: CSVAIGTGVQETQYF.